The clone carrying this T cell receptor beta chain was found once. The CDR3 runs 16 residues. Looked up from germline, CDR1 is SGHAT and CDR2 is FQNNGV. The ends were cut back, 2 bases at V and 1 base at J, with 12 bases in the middle. Profiling relied on immunoSEQ multiplex PCR, and the TCRdb table lists in-frame clones only, not all of them. The sample has about 220,000 clones, 83% seen once. Enrollees, roughly 18 to 90 years old, lived in some 24 US areas. This specimen comes from a study of blood T cell repertoires in COVID-19. Turning to the study itself: Sample material is recorded as cDNA or gDNA derived from T cells, B-cell-depleted T cells, or PBMCs.

The gene calls are TRBV11-2 and TRBJ1-5, with a tentative D call TRBD1 (5 bases). This receptor was identified in a woman aged 40-49 years who had been exposed to COVID-19. Sequencing was carried out using PBMCs or T cells enriched from blood (not recorded which). The CDR3: CASSLSYRSSNQPQHF. Here the CDR3 DNA reads TGTGCCAGCAGCTTATCTTACAGGTCAAGCAATCAGCCCCAGCATTTT.